A single sample gave rise to the 4 T cell receptor beta chains below, sequenced in a study of blood T cell repertoires in COVID-19. Profiling relied on immunoSEQ multiplex PCR, and the TCRdb table lists in-frame clones only, not all of them. Here the sample spans approximately 50,000 clones, around 81% being singletons. Sequenced: peripheral blood. These receptors originate from a woman of 80 years or more with COVID-19, enrolled during active disease.

The genes are TRBV30 and TRBJ2-6; 7 bases are a match to TRBD1. The CDR3 extends over 16 amino acids. Germline CDR1 is GTSNPN and CDR2 is SVGIG (reference sequence). V was clipped by 2 bases and J by 0 bases; unmatched bases: 4. DNA of the CDR3: TGTGCCTGGAGTACAGGGGCGGTCTCTGGGGCCAACGTCCTGACTTTC. The encoded protein is CAWSTGAVSGANVLTF.

V is TRBV19 and J is TRBJ1-2; no clear D. This CDR3 region has 14 residues. Germline V gene sequence: CDR1 LNHDA, CDR2 SQIVND (reference sequence). Trimming stripped 5 bases from V and 5 bases from J, with 15 bases between. In DNA, the CDR3 is TGTGCCAGTAGTCTAATCGTTGCAGGATATGGCTACACCTTC. Protein product: CASSLIVAGYGYTF.

The chain combines TRBV7-9 with TRBJ2-7, with D perhaps matching TRBD2 (6 bases). This CDR3 spans 13 amino acids. Germline loops: CDR1 SEHNR, CDR2 FQNEAQ (reference sequence). V was cut by 9 bases and J by 3 bases, with 15 bases left in between. CDR3 protein: CARRLVYSYEQYF. The CDR3, as DNA: TGTGCCAGAAGACTAGTTTATAGCTACGAGCAGTACTTC.

A note on this clone: The same CDR3 arises from other DNA sequences in this sample as well. The rearrangement uses TRBV10-3 and TRBJ2-7, with D possibly TRBD2 on 5 matching bases. CDR3 size: 12 residues. Deletions cut 4 bases from V and 5 bases from J, with 9 bases between. Germline CDR1 ENHRY, CDR2 SYGVKD. The CDR3 sequence is CAISGGSHEQYF. DNA for the CDR3: TGTGCCATCAGTGGAGGGAGCCACGAGCAGTACTTC.